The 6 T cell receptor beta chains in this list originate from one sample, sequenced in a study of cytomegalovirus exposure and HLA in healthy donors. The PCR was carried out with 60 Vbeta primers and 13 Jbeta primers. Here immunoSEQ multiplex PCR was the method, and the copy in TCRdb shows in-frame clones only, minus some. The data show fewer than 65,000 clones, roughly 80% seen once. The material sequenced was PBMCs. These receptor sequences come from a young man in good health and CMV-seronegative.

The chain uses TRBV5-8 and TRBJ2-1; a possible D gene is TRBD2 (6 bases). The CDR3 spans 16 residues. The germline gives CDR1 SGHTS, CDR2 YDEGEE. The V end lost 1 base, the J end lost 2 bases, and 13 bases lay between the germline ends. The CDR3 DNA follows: TGTGCCAGCAGCTTGTATTGGCTAGCGACCTACAATGAGCAGTTCTTC. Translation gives CASSLYWLATYNEQFF.

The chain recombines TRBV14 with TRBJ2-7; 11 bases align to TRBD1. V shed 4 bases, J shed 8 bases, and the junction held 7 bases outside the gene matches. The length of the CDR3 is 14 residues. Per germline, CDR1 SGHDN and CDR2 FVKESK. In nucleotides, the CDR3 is TGTGCCAGCAGCCCGCGGACAGGGGGCGAAAAGCAGTACTTC. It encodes CASSPRTGGEKQYF. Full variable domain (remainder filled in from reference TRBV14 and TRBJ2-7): EAGVTQFPSHSVIEKGQTVTLRCDPISGHDNLYWYRRVMGKEIKFLLHFVKESKQDESGMPNNRFLAERTGGTYSTLKVQPAELEDSGVYFCASSPRTGGEKQYFGPGTRLTVT.

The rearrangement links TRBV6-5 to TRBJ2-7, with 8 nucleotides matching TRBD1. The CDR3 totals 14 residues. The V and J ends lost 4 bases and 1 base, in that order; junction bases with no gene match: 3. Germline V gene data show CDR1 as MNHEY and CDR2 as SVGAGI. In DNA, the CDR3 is TGTGCCAGCAGTTTGGGACAGGCTTCCTACGAGCAGTACTTC. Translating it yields CASSLGQASYEQYF.

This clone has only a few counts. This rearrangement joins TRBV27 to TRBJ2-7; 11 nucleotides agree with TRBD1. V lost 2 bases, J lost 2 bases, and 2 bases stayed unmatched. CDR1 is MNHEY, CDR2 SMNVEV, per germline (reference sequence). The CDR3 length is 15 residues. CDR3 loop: CASSLVGQGAYEQYF. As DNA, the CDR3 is TGTGCCAGCAGTTTAGTGGGACAGGGGGCCTACGAGCAGTACTTC.

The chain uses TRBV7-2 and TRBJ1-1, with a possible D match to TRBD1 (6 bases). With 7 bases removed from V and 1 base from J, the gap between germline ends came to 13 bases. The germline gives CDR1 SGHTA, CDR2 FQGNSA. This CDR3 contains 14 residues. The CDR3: CASNILGGNTEAFF. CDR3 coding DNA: TGTGCCAGCAATATTTTAGGGGGGAACACTGAAGCTTTCTTT. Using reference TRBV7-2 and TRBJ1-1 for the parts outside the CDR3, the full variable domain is GAGVSQSPSNKVTEKGKDVELRCDPISGHTALYWYRQSLGQGLEFLIYFQGNSAPDKSGLPSDRFSAERTGGSVSTLTIQRTQQEDSAVYLCASNILGGNTEAFFGQGTRLTVV.

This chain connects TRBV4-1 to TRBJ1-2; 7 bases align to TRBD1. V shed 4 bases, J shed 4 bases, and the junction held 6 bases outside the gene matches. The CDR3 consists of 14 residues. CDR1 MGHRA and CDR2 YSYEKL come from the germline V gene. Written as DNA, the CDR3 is TGCGCCAGCAGCCCTCCGGGACAGAGCTATGGCTACACCTTC. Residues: CASSPPGQSYGYTF.